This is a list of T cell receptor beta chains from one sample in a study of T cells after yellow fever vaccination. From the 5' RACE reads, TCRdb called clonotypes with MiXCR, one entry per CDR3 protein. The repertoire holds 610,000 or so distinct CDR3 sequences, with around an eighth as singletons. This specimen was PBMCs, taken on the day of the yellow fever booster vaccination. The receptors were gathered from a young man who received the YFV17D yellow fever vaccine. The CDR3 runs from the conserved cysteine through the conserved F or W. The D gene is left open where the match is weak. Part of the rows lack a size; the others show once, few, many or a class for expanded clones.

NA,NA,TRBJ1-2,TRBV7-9,CASSTDTGRLGYTF,TGTGCCAGCAGCACAGACACTGGGCGACTTGGCTACACCTTC
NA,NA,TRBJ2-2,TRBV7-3,CASSLTGIGTGELFF,TGTGCCAGCAGCTTAACCGGCATAGGCACCGGGGAGCTGTTTTTT
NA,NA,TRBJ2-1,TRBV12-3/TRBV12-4,CASSFPGTSYNEQFF,TGTGCCAGCAGTTTTCCCGGGACCTCCTACAATGAGCAGTTCTTC
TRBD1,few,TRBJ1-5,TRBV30,CAWSLTGVDNQPQHF,TGTGCCTGGAGTCTTACAGGGGTTGACAATCAGCCCCAGCATTTT
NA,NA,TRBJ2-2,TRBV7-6,CASSLEFLSNTGELFF,TGTGCCAGCAGCTTGGAGTTTTTGAGCAACACCGGGGAGCTGTTTTTT
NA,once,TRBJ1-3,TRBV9,CASSSGRTAGNTIYF,TGTGCCAGCAGCAGCGGAAGGACGGCAGGAAACACCATATATTTT
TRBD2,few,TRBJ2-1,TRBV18,CASSPGLAASNEQFF,TGTGCCAGCTCACCGGGGCTAGCGGCCTCCAATGAGCAGTTCTTC
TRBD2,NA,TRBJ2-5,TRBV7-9,CASSPATLTGGTQYF,TGTGCCAGCAGCCCAGCGACCCTTACGGGGGGGACCCAGTACTTC
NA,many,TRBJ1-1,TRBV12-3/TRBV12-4,CASSIEGGVNTEAFF,TGTGCCAGCAGTATAGAGGGAGGAGTGAACACTGAAGCTTTCTTT
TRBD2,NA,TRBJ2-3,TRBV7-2,CASSLTGAGGPGDTQYF,TGTGCCAGCAGCTTAACAGGGGCGGGAGGGCCTGGAGATACGCAGTATTTT
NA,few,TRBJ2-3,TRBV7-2,CASSLDAKTDTQYF,TGTGCCAGCAGCCTGGACGCAAAAACAGATACGCAGTATTTT
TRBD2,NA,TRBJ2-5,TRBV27,CASSLGLGLGTQYF,TGTGCCAGCAGCCTGGGACTAGGACTAGGGACCCAGTACTTC
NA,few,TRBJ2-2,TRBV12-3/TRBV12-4,CASSSLINTGELFF,TGTGCCAGCAGTTCCTTGATTAACACCGGGGAGCTGTTTTTT
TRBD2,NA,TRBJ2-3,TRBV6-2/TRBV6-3,CASSFFPASGSTDTQYF,TGTGCCAGCAGTTTTTTCCCGGCTAGCGGTAGCACAGATACGCAGTATTTT
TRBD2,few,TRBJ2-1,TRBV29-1,CSRASGSTDEQFF,TGCAGCCGGGCCAGCGGGAGTACGGATGAGCAGTTCTTC
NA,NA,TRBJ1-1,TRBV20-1,CSAREPITEAFF,TGCAGTGCTAGAGAACCGATCACTGAAGCTTTCTTT
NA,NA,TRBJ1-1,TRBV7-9,CASSVRGGHLNTEAFF,TGTGCCAGCAGCGTCAGAGGTGGACACCTGAACACTGAAGCTTTCTTT
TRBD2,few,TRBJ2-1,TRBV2,CASSGGLGGNEQFF,TGTGCCAGCAGTGGTGGACTAGGTGGGAATGAGCAGTTCTTC
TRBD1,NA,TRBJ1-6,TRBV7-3,CASSMAGTGDNSPLHF,TGTGCCAGCAGCATGGCCGGGACAGGGGATAATTCACCCCTCCACTTT
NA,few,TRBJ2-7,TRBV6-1,CASSLRRGQLDSYEQYF,TGTGCCAGCAGTCTCAGACGAGGACAACTCGACAGCTACGAGCAGTACTTC
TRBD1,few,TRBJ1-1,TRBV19,CASTPTGTVYLETEAFF,TGTGCCAGCACCCCGACCGGGACAGTCTACCTTGAGACTGAAGCTTTCTTT
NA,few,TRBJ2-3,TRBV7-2,CASSPLEGGVDTQYF,TGTGCCAGCAGCCCCTTAGAGGGTGGGGTGGATACGCAGTATTTT
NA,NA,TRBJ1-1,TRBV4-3,CASSQVGIHRPAFF,TGCGCCAGCAGCCAAGTAGGGATACACCGCCCAGCTTTCTTT
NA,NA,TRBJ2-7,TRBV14,CASSSSTDYSYEQYF,TGTGCCAGCAGCTCCTCTACGGACTACTCCTACGAGCAGTACTTC
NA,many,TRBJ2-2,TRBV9,CASSVATGELFF,TGTGCCAGCAGCGTAGCCACCGGGGAGCTGTTTTTT
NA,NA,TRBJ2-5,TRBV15,CATSIGTTGDGTQYF,TGTGCCACCAGCATCGGGACTACAGGGGATGGGACCCAGTACTTC
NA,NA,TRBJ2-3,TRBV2,CASKNRMVVDTQYF,TGTGCCAGCAAGAACCGGATGGTGGTAGATACGCAGTATTTT
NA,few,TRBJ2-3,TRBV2,CASSERVSGARWGGTDTQYF,TGTGCCAGCAGTGAACGGGTCTCGGGAGCTAGATGGGGCGGCACAGATACGCAGTATTTT
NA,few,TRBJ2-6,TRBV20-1,CSAQSSGANVLTF,TGCAGTGCGCAGAGCTCTGGGGCCAACGTCCTGACTTTC
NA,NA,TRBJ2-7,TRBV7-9,CASSTKASYEQYF,TGTGCCAGCAGCACAAAGGCGAGCTACGAGCAGTACTTC
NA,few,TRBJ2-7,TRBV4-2,CASSPIDRDHSYEQYF,TGTGCCAGCAGCCCTATAGACCGGGACCACTCCTACGAGCAGTACTTC
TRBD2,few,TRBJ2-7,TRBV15,CATSNRYSAGVLHEQYF,TGTGCCACCAGCAACAGGTATTCAGCGGGAGTCCTTCACGAGCAGTACTTC
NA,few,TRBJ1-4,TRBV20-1,CRAGGTVEEKLFF,TGCAGGGCTGGTGGGACGGTGGAGGAAAAACTGTTTTTT
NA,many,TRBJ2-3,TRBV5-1,CASSLGGVVDTQYF,TGCGCCAGCAGCTTGGGGGGAGTGGTAGATACGCAGTATTTT
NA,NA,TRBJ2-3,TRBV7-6,CASSLEGGLGTDTQYF,TGTGCCAGCAGCTTAGAAGGTGGCCTTGGCACAGATACGCAGTATTTT
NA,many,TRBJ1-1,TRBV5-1,CASSLTGNTEAFF,TGTGCCAGCAGCTTGACAGGGAACACTGAAGCTTTCTTT
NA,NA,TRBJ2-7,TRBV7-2,CASSSRGPGAYEQYF,TGTGCCAGCAGCTCGAGGGGACCCGGGGCCTACGAGCAGTACTTC
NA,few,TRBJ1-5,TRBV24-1,CATSDTWGGAPQHF,TGTGCCACCAGTGATACCTGGGGAGGGGCGCCCCAGCATTTT
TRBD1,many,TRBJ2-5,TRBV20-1,CSATTGQGYQETQYF,TGCAGTGCTACGACGGGACAGGGGTACCAAGAGACCCAGTACTTC
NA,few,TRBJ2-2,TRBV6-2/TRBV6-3,CASISGGSYTGELFF,TGTGCCAGCATCTCTGGGGGCAGTTACACCGGGGAGCTGTTTTTT
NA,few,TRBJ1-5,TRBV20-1,CSARWENQPQHF,TGCAGTGCCAGGTGGGAGAATCAGCCCCAGCATTTT
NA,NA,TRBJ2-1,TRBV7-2,CASSLQAPRVNEQFF,TGTGCCAGCAGCTTACAAGCACCTAGAGTCAATGAGCAGTTCTTC
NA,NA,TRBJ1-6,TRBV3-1,CASSQRQMNSPLHF,TGTGCCAGCAGCCAAAGGCAGATGAATTCACCCCTCCACTTT
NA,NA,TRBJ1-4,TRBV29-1,CSVGSGSEKLFF,TGCAGCGTTGGCTCGGGGTCTGAAAAACTGTTTTTT
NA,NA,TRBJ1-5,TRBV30,CAWSEASAERQHF,TGTGCCTGGAGTGAGGCTTCAGCCGAGCGCCAGCATTTT
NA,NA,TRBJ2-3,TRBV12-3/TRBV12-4,CASSKAGTPITDTQYF,TGTGCCAGCAGCAAAGCCGGGACACCTATAACAGATACGCAGTATTTT
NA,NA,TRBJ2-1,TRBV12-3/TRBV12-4,CASSLLGDPDYNEQFF,TGTGCCAGCAGTTTACTCGGGGACCCAGACTACAATGAGCAGTTCTTC
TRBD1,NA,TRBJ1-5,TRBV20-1,CSAAGTGGVQPQHF,TGCAGTGCGGCCGGGACAGGGGGCGTTCAGCCCCAGCATTTT
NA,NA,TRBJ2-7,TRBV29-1,CSAGWDSSYEQYF,TGCAGCGCTGGGTGGGACTCGTCCTACGAGCAGTACTTC
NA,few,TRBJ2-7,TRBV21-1,CASSKKREGECEQYF,TGTGCCAGCAGCAAAAAGAGGGAAGGGGAGTGCGAGCAGTACTTC